This T cell receptor beta chain was captured by sequencing in a study of cytomegalovirus exposure and HLA in healthy donors. Findings and limits, study-wide: The authors later linked a missense DCLRE1C variant to TCR beta V- and J-gene trimming.

This clone occurred a few times. The antigen is undetermined. The PCR employed 60 Vbeta primers together with 13 Jbeta primers. Some clones are missing from TCRdb's copy, which holds only in-frame ones; the method was immunoSEQ multiplex PCR. The table records 99,000 or so clones, 10% of them present only once. This CDR3 contains 11 residues. Sample: PBMCs. J is TRBJ2-7 and V is TRBV21-1; the DNA was not compared with TRBD1, the D call given in the table. TRBV21-1 is a pseudogene segment. The clonotype was recovered from a man aged 35 to 55 in good health and CMV-seropositive. Here the CDR3 DNA reads TGTGCCAGGCGGACATCCCACGAGCAGTACTTC. This encodes CARRTSHEQYF.